Below, one TCR beta chain is given with its context. Its antigen is not identified. The data are from a study of vaccination effects on CD4 cells after COVID-19. For the study at large: Before sequencing, viral peptide pools were used by the ViraFEST assay to expand antigen-specific CD4+ T cells.

Overall study findings and caveats: Marked clonal contraction of infection- and vaccine-induced clones was seen late after vaccination.

The CDR3 covers 12 residues. Germline V gene sequence: CDR1 SGHDT, CDR2 YYEEEE. The ends were cut back, 2 bases at V and 6 bases at J, with 8 bases in the middle. CD4+ T cells were isolated after about nine days of culture. The participants, recipients of two vaccine doses, got either BNT162b2 or mRNA-1273. TCRdb's copy holds only in-frame clones and misses some; the assay was immunoSEQ multiplex PCR. The sample shows 47,000 or so clones, roughly two thirds of them seen only once. The sequences come from CD4+ T cells from PBMCs cultured without peptide, collected after COVID-19 vaccination. This sequence was found in a human donor who received a COVID-19 vaccine. This rearrangement joins TRBV5-6 to TRBJ1-2; no reliable D call. The CDR3: CASSFMVDGYTF. The CDR3 DNA follows: TGTGCCAGCAGCTTCATGGTAGATGGCTACACCTTC.